This T cell receptor (beta chain) was profiled in a study of breast tumors, draining lymph nodes, adjacent tissues. Findings and limits, study-wide: Compared with lymph nodes, tumors were less diverse; compared with nontumor tissue, more. Tumor and nontumor repertoires were significantly more similar in luminal-like than in basal-like breast cancer.

MiXCR, run by TCRdb on the multiplex PCR reads, gives a single entry per CDR3 protein. The sample has 150,000 to 200,000 distinct CDR3 sequences; around a third are singletons. This CDR3 has 15 residues. With 2 bases removed from V and 3 bases from J, the gap between germline ends came to 14 bases. CDR1 is DFQATT and CDR2 is SNEGSKA in the germline V gene (reference sequence). The lymph nodes were axillary draining lymph nodes from breast cancer patients. Concerning this clonotype: Its specificity is unknown.

The rearrangement joins TRBV20-1 to TRBJ1-5; D perhaps matches TRBD1 (6 bases). Sample: axillary lymph node tissue. This clonotype was sampled from a female donor with breast cancer. Some clones in this sample may be carry-over from other donors' samples. The CDR3 is CSARTGTNPNQPQHF. The CDR3 DNA sequence: TGCAGTGCTAGAACAGGGACTAACCCCAATCAGCCCCAGCATTTT.